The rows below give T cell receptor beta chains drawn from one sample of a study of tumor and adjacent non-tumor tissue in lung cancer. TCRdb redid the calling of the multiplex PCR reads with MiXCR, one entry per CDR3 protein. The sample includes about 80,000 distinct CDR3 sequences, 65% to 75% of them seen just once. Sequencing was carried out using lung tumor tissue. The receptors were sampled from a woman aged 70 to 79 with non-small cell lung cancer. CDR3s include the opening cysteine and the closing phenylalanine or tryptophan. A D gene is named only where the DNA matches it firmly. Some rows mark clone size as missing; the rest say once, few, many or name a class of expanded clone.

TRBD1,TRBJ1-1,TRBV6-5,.,TGTGCCAGTAGGCCAACAACAGGGGGACGTTGGAACACTGAAGCTTTCTTT,CASRPTTGGRWNTEAFF
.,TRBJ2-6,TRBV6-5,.,TGTGCCAACAGTTCTACTAGATGTGTGGCCAACGTCCTGACTTTC,CANSSTRCVANVLTF
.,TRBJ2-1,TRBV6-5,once,TGTGCCAGCAGTCACTCGAACAACGGCGGGCAGTTCTTC,CASSHSNNGGQFF
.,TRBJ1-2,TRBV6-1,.,TGTGCCAGCAGCCTGGCAGGGGTAAGAACATGCGGAGGCTACACCTTC,CASSLAGVRTCGGYTF
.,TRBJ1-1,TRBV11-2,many,TGTGCCAGCAGCTCTATTTCGCCCACTGAAGCTTTCTTT,CASSSISPTEAFF
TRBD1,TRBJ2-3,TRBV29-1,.,TGCAGCGTTGAAGACACCGGGACAGGCCCCACAGATACGCTATATTTT,CSVEDTGTGPTDTLYF
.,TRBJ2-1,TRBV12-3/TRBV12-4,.,TGTGCCAGCAGACCTCTTCGCGGGCCGGAGAATGAGCAGTTCTTC,CASRPLRGPENEQFF
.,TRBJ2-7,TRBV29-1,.,TGCAACATTAAAAGGGACACCTCCTACGAGCAGTACTTC,CNIKRDTSYEQYF
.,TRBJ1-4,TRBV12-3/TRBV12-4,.,TGTGTCAGCAGTGCCACGGGGGACTCCGGAGGGAAAGTGTTTTTT,CVSSATGDSGGKVFF
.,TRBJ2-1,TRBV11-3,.,TGTGGCAACAGCTTGGGGCAGGGTACCTACAATGAGCAGTTCTTC,CGNSLGQGTYNEQFF
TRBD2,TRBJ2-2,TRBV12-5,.,TGTGCTAGTTCTAGCGGGGGGAACACCAGGGAGCTGCTTTTT,CASSSGGNTRELLF
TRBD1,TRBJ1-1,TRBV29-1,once,TGCAGCGTTGGGGAGGGACAGGGGAATATCGAAGCTTTCTTT,CSVGEGQGNIEAFF
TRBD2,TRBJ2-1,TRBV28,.,TGTGCCAGCAGTTCCAGTTCAGCGGGAGGGGTTAATGAACAGTTCTTC,CASSSSSAGGVNEQFF
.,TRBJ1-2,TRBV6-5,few,TGTGTCAGCAGTTACGGGCACTACCGATATGGTTACACCTTC,CVSSYGHYRYGYTF
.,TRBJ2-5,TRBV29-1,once,TGCAGCGCCCGACTGGAAGAGACCCGGTTCTTC,CSARLEETRFF
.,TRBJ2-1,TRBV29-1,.,TGCAGCGTTGAAGTTAGCGTGGCCTACAATGAGCAGTTCTTC,CSVEVSVAYNEQFF
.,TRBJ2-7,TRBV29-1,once,TGCAGCGTCCGGGACTGGGGCTCCTACGAGCAGTACTTC,CSVRDWGSYEQYF
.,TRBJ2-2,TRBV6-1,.,TGTGCCAGCCTGTCGGGGGAAGGCGGGAAGCTGTGTTTT,CASLSGEGGKLCF
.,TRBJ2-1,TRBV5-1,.,TGCGCCAGCAGCACGGGGATAGGGCACTACAATGAGCAGTTCTTC,CASSTGIGHYNEQFF
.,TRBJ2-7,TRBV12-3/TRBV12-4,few,TGTACCAGCAGTACCCATTCTGGGTTCGAGCAATACTTC,CTSSTHSGFEQYF
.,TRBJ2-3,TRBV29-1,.,TGTAGCGTGGAACTCAGCAGAGATACGCAGTATTTT,CSVELSRDTQYF
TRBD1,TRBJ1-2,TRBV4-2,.,TGTGCCAGCACTACATCTCCCGGGACAGGGGACCTACTTGAAAGCTACACCTTC,CASTTSPGTGDLLESYTF
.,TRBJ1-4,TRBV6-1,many,TGTGCCAGCAGAGGAGGGGCCGGTGAAAAACTGTTTTTT,CASRGGAGEKLFF
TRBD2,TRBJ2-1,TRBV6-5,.,TGTGCCAGCAGTCCTTCCCTCACCGAACTAGCGGAAGCGCGCTCCTACAATGAGCAGTTCTTC,CASSPSLTELAEARSYNEQFF
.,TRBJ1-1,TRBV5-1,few,TGCGCCAGCAGCTTCCAAAGGGGGGGAGGCACTGAAGCTTTCTTT,CASSFQRGGGTEAFF
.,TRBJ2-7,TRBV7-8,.,TGTGCCAGCGGACCGGGGCCAGGCTTCTACGAGCAGTACTTC,CASGPGPGFYEQYF
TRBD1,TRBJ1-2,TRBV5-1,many,TGCGCCAGCAAGGAACCCTACAGGGGAAAGGTTATCACCTTC,CASKEPYRGKVITF